This TCR beta chain is drawn from a study of blood T cell repertoires in COVID-19. Study-level information: Samples came from the United States, Italy and Spain, spanning acute and convalescent COVID-19. The cDNA or gDNA used as material had been derived from T cells, B-cell-depleted T cells, or PBMCs.

The CDR3 covers 13 residues. Trimming cost V 10 bases and J 6 bases; bases outside gene matches: 9. Germline CDR1 LNHDA, CDR2 SQIVND (reference sequence). Source study methods: Amplification with reference gene primers provided the estimates of nucleated cell counts. Assay: immunoSEQ multiplex PCR; the TCRdb copy retains only in-frame clones and omits some. The V and J calls and clone size are taken from that table; D and trimming were inferred from the DNA. Among about 60,000 clones listed, 85% were seen once. The V call is TRBV19, the J call TRBJ2-7; TRBD1 aligns across 10 bases. The sequencing input was peripheral blood. The TCR originated in a human donor in a cohort sampled during active COVID-19. This CDR3 is CATRGQGVGEQYF. In DNA form, the CDR3 reads TGTGCCACCCGAGGACAGGGGGTAGGCGAGCAGTACTTC. Together with reference TRBV19 and TRBJ2-7, the CDR3 gives the full variable domain: DGGITQSPKYLFRKEGQNVTLSCEQNLNHDAMYWYRQDPGQGLRLIYYSQIVNDFQKGDIAEGYSVSREKKESFPLTVTSAQKNPTAFYLCATRGQGVGEQYFGPGTRLTVT.